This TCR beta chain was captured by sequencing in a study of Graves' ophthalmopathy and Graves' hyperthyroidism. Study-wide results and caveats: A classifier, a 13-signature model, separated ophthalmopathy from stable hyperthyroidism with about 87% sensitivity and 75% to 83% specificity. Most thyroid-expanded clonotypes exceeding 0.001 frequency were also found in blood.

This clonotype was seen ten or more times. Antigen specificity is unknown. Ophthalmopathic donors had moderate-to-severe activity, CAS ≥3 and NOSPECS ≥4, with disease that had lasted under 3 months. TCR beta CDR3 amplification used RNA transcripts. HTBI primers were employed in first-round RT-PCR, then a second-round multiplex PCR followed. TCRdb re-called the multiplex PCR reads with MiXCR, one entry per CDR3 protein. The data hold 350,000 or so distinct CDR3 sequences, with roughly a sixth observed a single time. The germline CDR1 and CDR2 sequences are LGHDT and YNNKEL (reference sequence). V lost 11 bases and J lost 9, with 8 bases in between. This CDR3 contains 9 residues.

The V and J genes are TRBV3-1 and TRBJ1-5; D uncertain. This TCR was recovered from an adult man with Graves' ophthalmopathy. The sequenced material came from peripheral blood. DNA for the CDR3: TGTGCCCTCACGTGGCCCCAGCATTTT. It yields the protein CALTWPQHF.